Shown below are 28 T cell receptor beta chains from a single sample sequenced in a study of blood T cell repertoires in COVID-19. Libraries were prepared by immunoSEQ multiplex PCR; TCRdb keeps only in-frame clonotypes and omits some of them. Of 53,000 or so clones in the sample, 85% to 90% are singletons; the top ten hold about 11%. Material for sequencing was peripheral blood. The receptor source for this set is a man in his sixties or seventies with active COVID-19.

The genes are TRBV6-4 and TRBJ2-3, with a possible D match to TRBD2 (6 bases). V dropped 5 bases and J dropped 0 bases, with 9 bases sitting between them. Germline V lookup: CDR1 MRHNA, CDR2 SNTAGT. The CDR3 loop spans 14 amino acids. The DNA of the CDR3 is TGTGCCAGCAGTAGGGAGGCTAGCACAGATACGCAGTATTTT. This sequence encodes CASSREASTDTQYF.

This clone appeared a single time. V and J are TRBV5-1 and TRBJ1-1, with D perhaps TRBD1 (6 bases). The V gene lost 1 base and the J gene lost 12 bases, with 19 bases spanning the gap. Germline V gene sequence: CDR1 SGHRS, CDR2 YFSETQ. The CDR3 extends over 14 amino acids. CDR3 sequence (DNA): TGCGCCAGCAGCTTGAAGGAGGGGCGGGGGCCGTCTTTCTTT. Translated: CASSLKEGRGPSFF.

This clone has a handful of counts. The chain employs TRBV7-9 and TRBJ2-7; D is undetermined. This CDR3 has 12 residues. Trimming left V 0 bases short and J 7 bases short, with 7 bases between. Germline CDR1 SEHNR, CDR2 FQNEAQ (reference sequence). CDR3 bases: TGTGCCAGCAGCTTAGCCGCCAGTGAGCAGTACTTC. Amino acids: CASSLAASEQYF. Full variable domain (rest looked up from reference TRBV7-9 and TRBJ2-7): DTGVSQNPRHKITKRGQNVTFRCDPISEHNRLYWYRQTLGQGPEFLTYFQNEAQLEKSRLLSDRFSAERPKGSFSTLEIQRTEQGDSAMYLCASSLAASEQYFGPGTRLTVT.

The chain employs TRBV7-2 and TRBJ2-6, with 7 bases lining up with TRBD1. Germline values: CDR1 SGHTA, CDR2 FQGNSA. V was clipped by 4 bases and J by 2 bases; unmatched bases: 2. The CDR3 contains 15 residues. As DNA, the CDR3 is TGTGCCAGCAGCTCGACAGGGACTGGGGCCAACGTCCTGACTTTC. Translating gives CASSSTGTGANVLTF.

The chain is built from TRBV5-1 and TRBJ2-3; no definite D call. From germline, CDR1 is SGHRS and CDR2 YFSETQ. Between the trimmed V and J ends, which lost 2 bases and 4 bases, there was a span of 11 bases. The CDR3 runs to 14 residues. In nucleotides, the CDR3 is TGCGCCAGCAGCTTAGCTTCTATTTCAGATACGCAGTATTTT. It specifies CASSLASISDTQYF.

V and J are TRBV5-1 and TRBJ1-2, with 8 bases matching TRBD1. After removal of 1 base from V and 8 bases from J, the junction contained 7 bases not matched to a gene. This CDR3 spans 14 amino acids. Germline values: CDR1 SGHRS, CDR2 YFSETQ. This chain's CDR3 is CASSLSAGGEGYTF. The CDR3 DNA reads TGCGCCAGCAGCTTGAGCGCAGGGGGCGAGGGCTACACCTTC.

This clone occurred once. This sequence joins TRBV5-1 and TRBJ2-3; possibly TRBD2 for D (6 bases). V was trimmed by 4 bases and J by 0 bases, leaving 12 bases between them. The CDR3 consists of 15 residues. Per germline, CDR1 SGHRS and CDR2 YFSETQ. The CDR3 sequence: CASSQVGTSTDTQYF. DNA for the CDR3: TGCGCCAGCAGCCAGGTTGGGACTAGCACAGATACGCAGTATTTT.

The chain recombines TRBV2 with TRBJ1-1, with unresolved D. There are 15 residues in the CDR3. The V end lost 9 bases, the J end lost 1 base, and 18 bases lay between the germline ends. In germline, CDR1 is SNHLY, CDR2 FYNNEI. The CDR3 region is CARVIHRGENTEAFF. CDR3 bases: TGTGCCAGAGTGATCCACCGGGGAGAGAACACTGAAGCTTTCTTT.

V usage is TRBV4-3 and J usage is TRBJ1-2, with D maybe TRBD1 (6 bases). The CDR3 length is 14 residues. Trimming took off 6 bases at V and 4 bases at J, with 15 bases between the two ends. Germline V gene sequence: CDR1 LGHNA, CDR2 YSLEER. This CDR3 reads CASSRADSPYGYTF. CDR3 DNA: TGCGCCAGCAGTCGAGCGGACAGCCCCTATGGCTACACCTTC.

The chain carries TRBV7-2 and TRBJ2-7; TRBD2 is a possible D gene (5 bases). The CDR3 totals 14 residues. V was cut by 6 bases and J by 2 bases, with 14 bases left in between. Germline CDR1 reads SGHTA; CDR2 reads FQGNSA. The CDR3 DNA reads as TGTGCCAGCAGTTTGAGGGATGTTGCCTACGAGCAGTACTTC. It encodes CASSLRDVAYEQYF.

This clone has only one observation. The V gene is TRBV5-4, the J gene TRBJ1-3, with D perhaps matching TRBD1 (5 bases). V lost 4 bases and J 4 bases, leaving 15 bases between the germline ends. CDR1 is SGHNT, CDR2 YYREEE, per germline (reference sequence). This CDR3 has 15 residues. The CDR3 DNA reads TGTGCCAGCAGCCCTGACGGGGGGGTAGGAAACACCATATATTTT. The encoded protein is CASSPDGGVGNTIYF.

V gene TRBV7-2 combines with J gene TRBJ1-6, with D unclear. Trimming shortened V by 3 bases and J by 8 bases, and 8 bases separated the two germline ends. The CDR3 is 13 amino acids. Germline CDR1 SGHTA, CDR2 FQGNSA. DNA for the CDR3: TGTGCCAGCAGCTTCGACTTGTATTCACCCCTCCACTTT. It encodes CASSFDLYSPLHF.

J is TRBJ2-5 and V is TRBV6-5, with 12 positions matching TRBD2. Germline V CDR1 and CDR2: MNHEY, SVGAGI. This CDR3 spans 15 amino acids. J gave up 5 bases and V 7 bases, and 8 bases lay outside the gene matches. The CDR3 DNA follows: TGTGCCAGCACGTACGGGCTAGCGGGGGGGGAGACCCAGTACTTC. This codes for CASTYGLAGGETQYF.

This clone was seen only a few times. The rearrangement links TRBV14 to TRBJ1-2; a weak D match, TRBD1 (5 bases). Germline CDR1 reads SGHDN; CDR2 reads FVKESK. CDR3 size: 13 residues. Trimming took 4 bases from V and 4 from J, leaving 10 bases between them. CDR3 amino acids: CASSPAGLYGYTF. CDR3 nucleotide sequence: TGTGCCAGCAGCCCTGCGGGGCTCTATGGCTACACCTTC.

The V and J genes are TRBV7-2 and TRBJ1-1; 7 positions agree with TRBD1. CDR3 length: 14 amino acids. Germline CDR1 and CDR2: SGHTA and FQGNSA. The ends lost 4 bases at V and 1 base at J; junction bases unmatched: 3. The CDR3 protein is CASSYRQGNTEAFF. DNA for the CDR3: TGTGCCAGCAGCTACCGACAGGGGAACACTGAAGCTTTCTTT.

V usage is TRBV5-5 and J usage is TRBJ2-3; a weak D match, TRBD2 (6 bases). Germline values: CDR1 SGHKS, CDR2 YYEKEE (reference sequence). Trimming pared 0 bases from V and 5 bases from J, leaving 19 bases between. The CDR3 loop spans 17 amino acids. Here the CDR3 DNA reads TGTGCCAGCAGCTTGGGGGGTACTAGCAATGTGGAAGATACGCAGTATTTT. It translates to CASSLGGTSNVEDTQYF.

The gene calls are TRBV5-5 and TRBJ2-1, with a weak D call TRBD2 (6 bases). The CDR3 is made up of 16 amino acids. The germline V gene encodes CDR1 SGHKS and CDR2 YYEKEE (reference sequence). V was trimmed by 4 bases and J by 6 bases, leaving 20 bases between them. The CDR3 is CASSGDSSWGTNEQFF. The CDR3 DNA reads TGTGCCAGCAGCGGGGACTCCTCCTGGGGCACCAATGAGCAGTTCTTC.

This clone was picked up a small number of times. J is TRBJ2-2 and V is TRBV6-4; TRBD2 aligns across 8 bases. Trimming cost V 8 bases and J 4 bases; bases outside gene matches: 6. This CDR3 is 14 amino acids long. Germline assignment: CDR1 MRHNA and CDR2 SNTAGT. The CDR3: CASSVAGGTGELFF. DNA of the CDR3: TGTGCCAGCTCGGTGGCGGGGGGCACCGGGGAGCTGTTTTTT.

The chain has TRBV10-3 and TRBJ1-1; 11 bases align to TRBD1. CDR3 length: 16 amino acids. With V trimmed by 6 bases and J by 8 bases, 14 bases remained unmatched. Per germline, CDR1 ENHRY and CDR2 SYGVKD. The CDR3 is CAIRRGTGGTGAEAFF. The CDR3 DNA reads TGTGCCATCAGAAGAGGGACAGGGGGGACCGGGGCCGAAGCTTTCTTT.

The chain has TRBV7-3 and TRBJ2-1; tentatively, D is TRBD2 (5 bases). The V end lost 4 bases, the J end lost 0 bases, and 13 bases lay between the germline ends. Germline V lookup: CDR1 SGHTA, CDR2 FQGTGA. This CDR3 has 16 amino acids. The CDR3 nucleotides are TGTGCCAGCAGCTCAGGACTTTCGAGCTCCTACAATGAGCAGTTCTTC. Translating it yields CASSSGLSSSYNEQFF. Filled out from reference TRBV7-3 and TRBJ2-1, the complete variable domain reads GAGVSQTPSNKVTEKGKYVELRCDPISGHTALYWYRQSLGQGPEFLIYFQGTGAADDSGLPNDRFFAVRPEGSVSTLKIQRTERGDSAVYLCASSSGLSSSYNEQFFGPGTRLTVL.

The CDR3 DNA sequence: TGTGCCAGCTCACCAAGTGTCCGGGGGGTCTACAATGAGCAGTTCTTC. It translates to CASSPSVRGVYNEQFF. The J gene is TRBJ2-1, the V gene TRBV18, with 7 bases identical to TRBD2. The CDR3 has 16 amino acids. With V trimmed by 2 bases and J by 3 bases, 7 bases remained unmatched. The V gene's germline CDR1 is KGHSH and CDR2 LQKENI.

This clone occurred once. The chain carries TRBV27 and TRBJ2-2, with D unresolved. This CDR3 comprises 14 residues. Trimming removed 0 bases at V and 1 base at J, with 3 bases between. The germline V gene has CDR1 MNHEY and CDR2 SMNVEV (reference sequence). CDR3 nucleotide sequence: TGTGCCAGCAGTTTATCGAGGAACACCGGGGAGCTGTTTTTT. Translated, it gives CASSLSRNTGELFF.

This clone was counted once. This chain connects TRBV18 to TRBJ1-5, with no clear D. V lost 0 bases and J 0 bases, leaving 12 bases between the germline ends. The CDR3 covers 17 residues. Germline lookup yields CDR1 KGHSH and CDR2 LQKENI. As DNA, the CDR3 is TGTGCCAGCTCACCACCGGGAGGAAAGACTAGCAATCAGCCCCAGCATTTT. Amino acids: CASSPPGGKTSNQPQHF.

The table lists this clone with a few counts. The chain is built from TRBV9 and TRBJ2-1; D perhaps matches TRBD1 (5 bases). The CDR3 is 14 amino acids. Germline CDR1 reads SGDLS; CDR2 reads YYNGEE. V was trimmed by 4 bases and J by 5 bases, leaving 13 bases between them. CDR3 in amino acids: CASSLTGFHNEQFF. The CDR3 coding sequence is TGTGCCAGCAGCCTCACAGGCTTCCACAATGAGCAGTTCTTC.

This rearrangement joins TRBV5-4 to TRBJ1-1; the D is unclear. Between the trimmed V and J ends, which lost 0 bases and 2 bases, there was a span of 11 bases. The CDR3 spans 15 residues. Per the germline V gene, CDR1 is SGHNT and CDR2 is YYREEE (reference sequence). The CDR3 nucleotides are TGTGCCAGCAGCTTGGAGCAACAGAGAAACACTGAAGCTTTCTTT. Its protein product is CASSLEQQRNTEAFF.

This chain uses TRBV7-2 with TRBJ1-1, with TRBD1 matching 7 bases. CDR1 and CDR2 (germline): SGHTA, FQGNSA. V shed 2 bases and J 4 bases; nucleotides not matched to a gene: 7. This CDR3 comprises 15 residues. The DNA for the CDR3 is TGTGCCAGCAGCTTACTGGCAGGGGGACGCACTGAAGCTTTCTTT. It yields the protein CASSLLAGGRTEAFF.

The rearrangement joins TRBV27 to TRBJ2-7, with 8 positions matching TRBD1. The trim removed 4 bases at V and 3 bases at J, leaving 8 bases unmatched. The CDR3 covers 15 residues. Germline V gene sequence: CDR1 MNHEY, CDR2 SMNVEV (reference sequence). The CDR3 DNA sequence: TGTGCCAGCAGTTACCAGGGGGCCAGGGGCTACGAGCAGTACTTC. Protein sequence: CASSYQGARGYEQYF.

To note about this clone: Other DNA sequences in this sample translate to the same CDR3. The chain carries TRBV19 and TRBJ1-4; D unresolved. V was trimmed by 3 bases and J by 8 bases, leaving 13 bases between them. The CDR3 runs 14 residues. Per the germline V gene, CDR1 is LNHDA and CDR2 is SQIVND (reference sequence). CDR3 coding DNA: TGTGCCAGTAGTATGGGTGGAGTTGGGGAAAAACTGTTTTTT. Residues: CASSMGGVGEKLFF.